This T cell receptor beta chain is drawn from a study of cytomegalovirus exposure and HLA in healthy donors. Points from the study as a whole: Cytomegalovirus association was listed for about 170 TCR beta chains. In vitro work confirmed that a few CMV-associated chains recognize CMV antigens. While the bulk of TCR sequences proved rare, some public TCRs turned up in many donors.

Primers included in the PCR were 60 Vbeta and 13 Jbeta primers. Some clones are missing from TCRdb's copy, which holds only in-frame ones; the method was immunoSEQ multiplex PCR. Of 100,000 to 150,000 clones listed, 80% are singletons. This clone was counted a few times. The antigen remains unidentified. Looked up from germline, CDR1 is LGHNA and CDR2 is YNFKEQ. CDR3 size: 15 residues. The J segment lost 6 bases and the V segment lost 2 bases, leaving 2 bases of the junction unmatched. This receptor was obtained from a man aged 30 to 45 in good health and CMV-seronegative. Sequencing was done on a sample of PBMCs. The chain couples TRBV4-2 to TRBJ1-4, with 11 bases lining up with TRBD1. The CDR3 spells CASSQRDRGDEKLFF. The CDR3 region has the DNA TGTGCCAGCAGCCAAAGGGACAGGGGGGATGAAAAACTGTTTTTT.